These 8 T cell receptor beta chains were all obtained from the same sample, sequenced in a study of radiotherapy plus CTLA-4 blockade in lung cancer. This table comes from immunoSEQ multiplex PCR, and its TCRdb copy is limited to in-frame clones, with some not included. This repertoire shows 52,000 or so clones, approximately 84% found once; its top ten account for more than 5.5%. The sequences come from peripheral blood, collected from a patient treated with radiotherapy plus ipilimumab. The receptors were sampled from a human donor with non-small cell lung cancer whose response to radiotherapy plus ipilimumab could not be evaluated.

This clone is a singleton in its sample. The J gene is TRBJ1-2, the V gene TRBV18; D uncertain. The V end lost 5 bases, the J end lost 6 bases, and 16 bases lay between the germline ends. Germline loops: CDR1 KGHSH, CDR2 LQKENI. This CDR3 has 14 residues. In nucleotides, the CDR3 is TGTGCCAGCTCAACCACTAGGTCGGCGGATGGCTACACCTTC. Residues: CASSTTRSADGYTF.

The chain carries TRBV28 and TRBJ2-7, with 10 bases lining up with TRBD2. This CDR3 is built from 15 residues. Germline CDR1 and CDR2: MDHEN and SYDVKM. Germline trimming cut 7 bases from V and 0 bases from J; bases unmatched to any gene: 6. The CDR3 here is CASIQAGGPSYEQYF. Written as DNA, the CDR3 is TGTGCCAGCATTCAAGCGGGAGGGCCCTCCTACGAGCAGTACTTC.

This sequence joins TRBV5-1 and TRBJ2-4, with 8 bases lining up with TRBD2. After removal of 3 bases from V and 0 bases from J, the junction contained 8 bases not matched to a gene. Germline CDR1 is SGHRS and CDR2 is YFSETQ. This CDR3 region has 17 residues. In DNA form, the CDR3 reads TGCGCCAGCAGCTCGGCCGGGCTAGCGGGAGCCAAAAACATTCAGTACTTC. Amino acid sequence: CASSSAGLAGAKNIQYF.

The CDR3 region is CASSLGLAATYNEQFF. CDR3 DNA: TGTGCCAGCAGCTTGGGGCTAGCGGCCACCTACAATGAGCAGTTCTTC. The rearrangement uses TRBV5-5 and TRBJ2-1, with 7 bases lining up with TRBD2. The CDR3 contains 16 residues. Per germline, CDR1 SGHKS and CDR2 YYEKEE (reference sequence). V dropped 0 bases and J dropped 2; count of bases not matched to a gene: 5.

The chain couples TRBV14 to TRBJ2-5, with D tentatively TRBD1 (6 bases). Trimming stripped 1 base from V and 5 bases from J, with 14 bases between. CDR1 is SGHDN, CDR2 FVKESK, per germline. CDR3 size: 15 residues. CDR3 sequence reads: CASSQGRQAWETQYF. The CDR3 bases are TGTGCCAGCAGCCAAGGGAGACAGGCGTGGGAGACCCAGTACTTC.

This chain links TRBV11-2 with TRBJ1-1; unclear D gene. The CDR3 contains 14 residues. Germline values: CDR1 SGHAT, CDR2 FQNNGV. The V end was cut by 3 bases, the J end by 1 base, with 9 bases between. The CDR3 nucleotides are TGTGCCAGCAGCTTTTACGAGGGGAACACTGAAGCTTTCTTT. Translating gives CASSFYEGNTEAFF.

J is TRBJ1-5 and V is TRBV27; the D is unclear. The V end was cut by 2 bases, the J end by 2 bases, with 10 bases between. CDR3 length: 15 residues. Germline V gene data show CDR1 as MNHEY and CDR2 as SMNVEV (reference sequence). The DNA of the CDR3 is TGTGCCAGCAGTTTACGAGGGTTCGGCAATCAGCCCCAGCATTTT. It codes for CASSLRGFGNQPQHF.

The chain employs TRBV11-2 and TRBJ2-7, with D possibly TRBD1 on 5 matching bases. The V gene's germline CDR1 is SGHAT and CDR2 FQNNGV. The CDR3 covers 14 residues. V was clipped by 3 bases and J by 2 bases, with 11 bases between them. The CDR3: CASSLGRQTYEQYF. In nucleotides, the CDR3 is TGTGCCAGCAGCTTGGGGCGCCAGACCTACGAGCAGTACTTC.